This T cell receptor beta chain is from a study of OX40 agonist ivuxolimab in advanced cancers. Sequencing was performed with immunoSEQ multiplex PCR; in TCRdb, only in-frame clones are kept and a portion is missing. The repertoire consists of under 95,000 clones, with under 95% occurring once and the leading ten covering 8.7%. Per the germline V gene, CDR1 is SGHRS and CDR2 is YFSETQ. This CDR3 region has 16 residues. The V end lost 4 bases, the J end lost 2 bases, and 18 bases lay between the germline ends. The source was CD4+ or CD8+ T cells sorted from blood, collected in a trial of the OX40 agonist ivuxolimab. The chain joins TRBV5-1 to TRBJ1-2, with D tentatively TRBD1 (6 bases). This TCR was recovered from an adult with an advanced solid tumor such as melanoma, head and neck, liver or kidney cancer. The CDR3 is CASSPSAQGINYGYTF. The CDR3 coding sequence is TGCGCCAGCAGCCCTTCTGCACAGGGCATCAACTATGGCTACACCTTC. Variable domain in full (rest from reference TRBV5-1 and TRBJ1-2): KAGVTQTPRYLIKTRGQQVTLSCSPISGHRSVSWYQQTPGQGLQFLFEYFSETQRNKGNFPGRFSGRQFSNSRSEMNVSTLELGDSALYLCASSPSAQGINYGYTFGSGTRLTVV.